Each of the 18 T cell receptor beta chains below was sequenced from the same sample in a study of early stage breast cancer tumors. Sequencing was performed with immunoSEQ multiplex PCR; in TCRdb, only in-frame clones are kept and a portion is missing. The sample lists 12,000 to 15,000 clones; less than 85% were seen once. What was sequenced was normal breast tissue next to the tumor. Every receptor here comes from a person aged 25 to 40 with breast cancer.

The CDR3 is CASSLPTSGHYEQYF. In nucleotides, the CDR3 is TGTGCCAGCAGCTTACCGACTAGCGGTCACTACGAGCAGTACTTC. This chain uses TRBV7-9 with TRBJ2-7; TRBD2 agrees at 9 bases. CDR1 is SEHNR, CDR2 FQNEAQ, per germline (reference sequence). This CDR3 comprises 15 residues. V lost 2 bases, J lost 3 bases, and 5 bases stayed unmatched.

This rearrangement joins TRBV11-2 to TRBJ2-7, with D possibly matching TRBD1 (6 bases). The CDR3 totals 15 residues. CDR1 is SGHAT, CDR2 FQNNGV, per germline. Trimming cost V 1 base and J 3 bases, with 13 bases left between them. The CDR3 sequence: CASSLVLQGGYEQYF. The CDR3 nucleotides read TGTGCCAGCAGCTTAGTCCTACAGGGTGGCTACGAGCAGTACTTC.

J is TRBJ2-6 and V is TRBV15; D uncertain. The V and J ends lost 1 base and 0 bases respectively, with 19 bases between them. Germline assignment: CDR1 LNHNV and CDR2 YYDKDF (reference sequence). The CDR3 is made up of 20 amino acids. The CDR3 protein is CATSRGWIISSRSGANVLTF. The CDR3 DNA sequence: TGTGCCACCAGCAGAGGGTGGATCATAAGCTCCCGCTCTGGGGCCAACGTCCTGACTTTC. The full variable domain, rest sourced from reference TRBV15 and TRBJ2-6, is DAMVIQNPRYQVTQFGKPVTLSCSQTLNHNVMYWYQQKSSQAPKLLFHYYDKDFNNEADTPDNFQSRRPNTSFCFLDIRSPGLGDTAMYLCATSRGWIISSRSGANVLTFGAGSRLTVL.

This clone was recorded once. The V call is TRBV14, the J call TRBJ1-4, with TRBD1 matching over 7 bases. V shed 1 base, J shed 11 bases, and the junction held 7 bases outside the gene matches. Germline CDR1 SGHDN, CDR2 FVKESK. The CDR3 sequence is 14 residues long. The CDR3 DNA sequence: TGTGCCAGCAGCCAAGTGGGCAGGGGGTCCAAACTGTTTTTT. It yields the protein CASSQVGRGSKLFF. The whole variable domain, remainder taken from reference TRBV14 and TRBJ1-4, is EAGVTQFPSHSVIEKGQTVTLRCDPISGHDNLYWYRRVMGKEIKFLLHFVKESKQDESGMPNNRFLAERTGGTYSTLKVQPAELEDSGVYFCASSQVGRGSKLFFGSGTQLSVL.

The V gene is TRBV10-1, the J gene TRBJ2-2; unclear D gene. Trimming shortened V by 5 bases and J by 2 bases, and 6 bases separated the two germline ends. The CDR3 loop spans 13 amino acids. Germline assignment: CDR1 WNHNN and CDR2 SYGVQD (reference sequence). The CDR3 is CASSTGNTGELFF. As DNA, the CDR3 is TGCGCCAGCAGTACCGGAAACACCGGGGAGCTGTTTTTT.

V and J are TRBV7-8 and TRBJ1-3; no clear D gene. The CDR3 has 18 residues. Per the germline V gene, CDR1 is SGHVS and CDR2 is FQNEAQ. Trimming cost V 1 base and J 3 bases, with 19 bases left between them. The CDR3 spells CASSLEKKTHRGGNTIYF. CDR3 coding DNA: TGTGCCAGCAGCTTAGAGAAGAAGACACACCGGGGTGGAAACACCATATATTTT.

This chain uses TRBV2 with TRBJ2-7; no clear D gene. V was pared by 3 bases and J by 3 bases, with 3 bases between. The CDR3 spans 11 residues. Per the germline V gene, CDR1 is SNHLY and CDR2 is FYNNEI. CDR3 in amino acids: CASSEVYEQYF. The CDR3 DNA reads TGTGCCAGCAGTGAGGTCTACGAGCAGTACTTC.

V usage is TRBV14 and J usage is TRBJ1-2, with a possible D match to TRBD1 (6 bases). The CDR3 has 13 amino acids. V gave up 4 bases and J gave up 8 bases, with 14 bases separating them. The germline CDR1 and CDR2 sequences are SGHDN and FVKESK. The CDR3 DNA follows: TGTGCCAGCAGCCGACAACAGGGAATGGGCTACACCTTC. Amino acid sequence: CASSRQQGMGYTF.

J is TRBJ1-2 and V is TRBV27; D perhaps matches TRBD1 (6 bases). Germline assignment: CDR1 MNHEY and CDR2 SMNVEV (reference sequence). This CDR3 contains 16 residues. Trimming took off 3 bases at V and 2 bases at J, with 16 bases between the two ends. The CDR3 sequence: CASSFFGVRGNYGYTF. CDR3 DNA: TGTGCCAGCAGTTTCTTCGGGGTCAGGGGCAACTATGGCTACACCTTC.

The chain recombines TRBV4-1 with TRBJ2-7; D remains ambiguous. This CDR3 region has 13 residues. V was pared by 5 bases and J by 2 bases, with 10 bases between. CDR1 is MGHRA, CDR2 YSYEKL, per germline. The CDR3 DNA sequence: TGCGCCAGCAGCTTAGAGACCCCCTACGAGCAGTACTTC. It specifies CASSLETPYEQYF.

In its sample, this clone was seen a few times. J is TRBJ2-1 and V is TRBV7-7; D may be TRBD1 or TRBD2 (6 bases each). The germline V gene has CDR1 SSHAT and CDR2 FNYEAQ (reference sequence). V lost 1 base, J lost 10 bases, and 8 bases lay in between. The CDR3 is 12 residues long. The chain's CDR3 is CASSLVGGEQFF. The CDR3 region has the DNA TGTGCCAGCAGCTTAGTAGGGGGGGAGCAGTTCTTC.

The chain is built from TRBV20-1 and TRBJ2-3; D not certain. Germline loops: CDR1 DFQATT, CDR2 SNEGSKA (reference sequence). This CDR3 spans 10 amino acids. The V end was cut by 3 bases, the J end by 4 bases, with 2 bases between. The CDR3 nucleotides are TGCAGTGCTAGTTCAGATACGCAGTATTTT. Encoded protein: CSASSDTQYF.

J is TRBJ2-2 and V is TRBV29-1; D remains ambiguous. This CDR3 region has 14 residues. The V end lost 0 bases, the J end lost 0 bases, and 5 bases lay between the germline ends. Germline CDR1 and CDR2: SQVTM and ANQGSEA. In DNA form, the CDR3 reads TGCAGCGTTGAAGAATCAGCGAACACCGGGGAGCTGTTTTTT. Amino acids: CSVEESANTGELFF.

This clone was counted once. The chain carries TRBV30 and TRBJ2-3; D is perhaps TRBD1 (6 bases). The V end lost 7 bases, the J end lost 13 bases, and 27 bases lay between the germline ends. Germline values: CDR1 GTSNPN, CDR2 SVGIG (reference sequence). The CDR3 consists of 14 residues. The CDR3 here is CASTIRDNLQVEYF. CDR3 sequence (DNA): TGTGCCTCGACAATCCGGGACAACCTCCAGGTGGAGTATTTT.

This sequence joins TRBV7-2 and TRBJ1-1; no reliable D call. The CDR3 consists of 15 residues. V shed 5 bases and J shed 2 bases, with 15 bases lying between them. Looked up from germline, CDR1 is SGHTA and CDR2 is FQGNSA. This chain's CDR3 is CASSPQLWPNTEAFF. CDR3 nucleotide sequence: TGTGCCAGCAGCCCACAGCTGTGGCCCAACACTGAAGCTTTCTTT.

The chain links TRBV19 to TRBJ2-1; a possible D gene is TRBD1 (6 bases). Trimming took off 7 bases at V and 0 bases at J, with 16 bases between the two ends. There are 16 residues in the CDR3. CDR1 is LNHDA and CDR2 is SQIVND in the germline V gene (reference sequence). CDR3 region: CASTLGGWSSYNEQFF. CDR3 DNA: TGTGCCAGTACCTTAGGGGGATGGAGCTCCTACAATGAGCAGTTCTTC.

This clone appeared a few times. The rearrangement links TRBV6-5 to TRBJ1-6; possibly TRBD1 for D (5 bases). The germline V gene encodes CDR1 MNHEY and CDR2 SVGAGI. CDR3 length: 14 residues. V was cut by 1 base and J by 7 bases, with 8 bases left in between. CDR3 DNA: TGTGCCAGCAGTTACTACCAGGGAAATTCACCCCTCCACTTT. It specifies CASSYYQGNSPLHF.

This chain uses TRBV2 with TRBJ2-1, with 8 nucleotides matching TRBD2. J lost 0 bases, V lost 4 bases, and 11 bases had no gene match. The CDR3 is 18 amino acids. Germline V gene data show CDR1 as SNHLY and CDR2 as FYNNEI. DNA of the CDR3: TGTGCCAGCAGTGCCCGGGAGGGCCGCCCCTTCTCCTACAATGAGCAGTTCTTC. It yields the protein CASSAREGRPFSYNEQFF.